These T cell receptor beta chains were read from a single sample in a study of CD8+ T cells in alopecia areata. The data were produced by immunoSEQ multiplex PCR, yet TCRdb's version contains in-frame clones alone and is incomplete. The table records 90,000 to 150,000 clones, 53% of them present only once. Sequencing was performed on CD4+ T cells sorted from blood, taken at week 4, from a patient treated with tofacitinib. All receptors derive from a human donor with alopecia areata. Each CDR3 is given with its conserved first and last residue. The order of the fields is J gene, D gene, V gene, clone size, CDR3 protein, CDR3 DNA. A D gene is named only where the DNA matches it firmly. Size tells how often a clone was seen (once, few, many) or the class of an expanded clone, and some rows leave it out.

TRBJ1-1	-	TRBV29-1	few	CSGTGFTEAFF	TGCAGCGGAACAGGGTTCACTGAAGCTTTCTTT
TRBJ1-1	-	TRBV29-1	few	CSVGKLVQNTEAFF	TGCAGCGTGGGCAAGCTCGTCCAGAACACTGAAGCTTTCTTT
TRBJ1-3	-	TRBV7-6	few	CASSTPRNTRPSGNTIYF	TGTGCCAGCAGCACCCCGCGCAATACCCGACCCTCTGGAAACACCATATATTTT
TRBJ2-3	-	TRBV15	-	CATQFPGTDTQYF	TGTGCCACCCAATTTCCCGGCACAGATACGCAGTATTTT
TRBJ2-7	TRBD2	TRBV14	-	CASSQDWRGYSSYEQYF	TGTGCCAGCAGCCAAGATTGGCGGGGGTACAGCTCCTACGAGCAGTACTTC
TRBJ2-2	-	TRBV14	few	CASSQESGLRTGELFF	TGTGCCAGCAGCCAAGAATCCGGACTACGAACCGGGGAGCTGTTTTTT
TRBJ1-3	-	TRBV10-3	-	CAIRRGTWVTGVSGNTIYF	TGTGCCATCAGGAGAGGGACATGGGTTACAGGAGTCTCTGGAAACACCATATATTTT
TRBJ2-4	-	TRBV15	few	CATSRGPGTASPGNIQYF	TGTGCCACCAGCAGAGGACCGGGTACAGCCTCCCCTGGAAACATTCAGTACTTC
TRBJ1-1	-	TRBV5-4	-	CASSLEGLGEAFF	TGTGCCAGCAGCTTGGAAGGGCTAGGTGAAGCTTTCTTT
TRBJ1-2	-	TRBV29-1	few	CSVEPPVQDSGYTF	TGCAGCGTTGAGCCCCCCGTACAGGATAGTGGCTACACCTTC
TRBJ2-1	-	TRBV29-1	-	CSADLGSTYNEQFF	TGCAGCGCAGACCTAGGTAGCACCTACAATGAGCAGTTCTTC
TRBJ2-5	-	TRBV7-9	few	CASSLGYQETQYF	TGTGCCAGCAGCTTAGGCTACCAAGAGACCCAGTACTTC
TRBJ2-1	-	TRBV4-1	-	CASSPLKGPYNEQFF	TGCGCCAGCAGCCCCTTGAAGGGACCCTACAATGAGCAGTTCTTC
TRBJ1-1	TRBD1	TRBV30	-	CAWSRGQGVVITEAFF	TGTGCCTGGAGTCGCGGACAGGGAGTGGTAATCACTGAAGCTTTCTTT
TRBJ2-7	TRBD1	TRBV29-1	-	CSVEGTGSGEQYF	TGCAGCGTTGAAGGGACAGGTTCTGGCGAGCAGTACTTC
TRBJ1-1	-	TRBV7-7	-	CASSPPDILNTEAFF	TGTGCCAGCAGCCCCCCAGACATCCTGAACACTGAAGCTTTCTTT
TRBJ1-2	TRBD1	TRBV23-1	few	CASRLRDRGNYGYTF	TGCGCCAGCAGACTCCGGGACAGGGGAAACTATGGCTACACCTTC
TRBJ2-1	TRBD2	TRBV5-1	-	CASSLQLAGTYNEQFF	TGCGCCAGCAGCCTTCAACTAGCGGGAACCTACAATGAGCAGTTCTTC
TRBJ1-5	TRBD1	TRBV6-1	many	CASNPTGSNQPQHF	TGTGCCAGCAATCCGACAGGGAGCAATCAGCCCCAGCATTTT
TRBJ2-5	-	TRBV18	-	CASSPRDIPETQYF	TGTGCCAGCTCACCACGGGACATCCCAGAGACCCAGTACTTC
TRBJ2-5	-	TRBV5-1	few	CASSLGQEETQYF	TGCGCCAGCAGCTTGGGGCAGGAAGAGACCCAGTACTTC
TRBJ2-5	-	TRBV19	-	CASSPGVAETQYF	TGTGCCAGTAGCCCGGGGGTCGCAGAGACCCAGTACTTC
TRBJ1-1	-	TRBV10-3	few	CAIGGGVNTEAFF	TGTGCCATAGGCGGGGGGGTGAACACTGAAGCTTTCTTT
TRBJ2-1	TRBD2	TRBV7-6	-	CASSARLAGEAGQFF	TGTGCCAGCAGCGCCCGACTAGCGGGAGAGGCGGGGCAGTTCTTC
TRBJ2-7	TRBD1	TRBV5-6	-	CASSPGQGFYEQYF	TGTGCCAGCAGCCCGGGACAGGGATTCTACGAGCAGTACTTC
TRBJ2-6	-	TRBV4-1	-	CASSQDWGLSGANVLTF	TGCGCCAGCAGCCAAGATTGGGGCCTCTCTGGGGCCAACGTCCTGACTTTC
TRBJ2-4	-	TRBV9	-	CASSVRLGRDIQYF	TGTGCCAGCAGCGTCCGACTAGGCAGGGACATTCAGTACTTC
TRBJ2-2	-	TRBV29-1	few	CSVGNANTGELFF	TGCAGCGTTGGAAACGCGAACACCGGGGAGCTGTTTTTT
TRBJ1-2	-	TRBV30	-	CAWSKGKEGGYTF	TGTGCCTGGAGTAAGGGGAAAGAAGGGGGCTACACCTTC
TRBJ1-2	-	TRBV19	-	CASRRWTDQTANYGYTF	TGTGCCAGTAGACGATGGACGGACCAGACAGCTAACTATGGCTACACCTTC